This TCR beta chain is drawn from a study of lymphopenia after photon versus proton radiotherapy. TCRdb keeps only in-frame clones here, not all; method: immunoSEQ multiplex PCR. The table shows tens of thousands of clones, with 85% to 90% occurring only once. As to this clone: Its target is unknown.

Study-wide findings and caveats: After the lymphocyte nadir, photon-treated repertoires showed oligoclonal expansion, especially of CD8+ Temra cells.

Trimming removed 5 bases at V and 4 bases at J, with 17 bases between. The CDR3 covers 15 residues. Germline-derived CDR1 and CDR2 are MNHEY and SVGAGI. Sequencing was performed on peripheral blood, taken from a patient treated with proton-based radiotherapy. This sequence joins TRBV6-5 and TRBJ1-2; D not resolved. This TCR was sampled from an elderly man with esophageal cancer. Here the CDR3 DNA reads TGTGCCAGCAGTCGGGATTACGCTTATATCTATGGCTACACCTTC. Translating gives CASSRDYAYIYGYTF.